This is a list of T cell receptor beta chains from one sample in a study of blood T cell repertoires in COVID-19. The repertoire was sequenced with immunoSEQ multiplex PCR; TCRdb's copy has only in-frame clones and lacks some. The sample gives 88,000 or so clones, around 80% of which show up once; roughly 12% is in the top ten. The specimen was peripheral blood. The receptors here all came from a man at least 80 years old with acute or convalescent COVID-19. Both conserved end residues are part of each CDR3. The order of the fields is V gene, J gene, CDR3 protein.

TRBV7-3	TRBJ2-7	CASSLKGTGSHEQYF
TRBV5-1	TRBJ2-7	CASSPLLFGNRGEQYF
TRBV5-1	TRBJ2-1	CASSFGPRGSYNEQFF
TRBV29-1	TRBJ1-2	CSVETFGGYGYTF
TRBV5-6	TRBJ2-3	CASSSGVGWTDTQYF
TRBV11-3	TRBJ1-4	CASSLGAGAGEKLFF
TRBV3-1/TRBV3-2	TRBJ2-7	CASTETAGGRLKYF
TRBV11-3	TRBJ2-1	CASSLGAVEQFF
TRBV9	TRBJ2-2	CASSGPTSGALTGELFF
TRBV2	TRBJ2-3	CASRDRVGTDTQYF
TRBV5-6	TRBJ1-1	CASSFLTNRNTEAFF
TRBV3-1/TRBV3-2	TRBJ2-4	CASSVPGQGQNIQYF
TRBV6-1	TRBJ1-5	CASSEERAGWNQPQHF
TRBV7-9	TRBJ2-7	CASSSPGRIYEQYF
TRBV10-3	TRBJ2-7	CAISEVRGQGSYEQYF
TRBV7-2	TRBJ1-2	CASSLEAGYGYTF
TRBV19	TRBJ1-2	CASSIEGGRTNYGYTF
TRBV5-5	TRBJ1-2	CASSPSLDTGYGGYTF
TRBV28	TRBJ1-5	CASSFPGQGYQPQHF
TRBV7-9	TRBJ1-2	CASSLGQGTANYGYTF
TRBV30	TRBJ2-1	CAWSRDRYNEQFF
TRBV13	TRBJ2-2	CASSSRLAGDYTGELFF
TRBV6-5	TRBJ2-1	CASRGTGTNEQFF
TRBV2	TRBJ1-2	CASSVTGDPSIYGYTF
TRBV5-1	TRBJ1-1	CASSLSGGPNTEAFF
TRBV18	TRBJ1-2	CASSPGSNYGYTF
TRBV27	TRBJ2-3	CASSFNPTSGGTDTQYF
TRBV7-6	TRBJ2-2	CASSPISWGGGGTGELFF
TRBV7-9	TRBJ2-7	CASSLAGADSYEQYF
TRBV4-2	TRBJ1-2	CASSQVAGLEGANYGYTF
TRBV6-5	TRBJ1-3	CASSPGQGATSTIYF
TRBV9	TRBJ2-5	CASSVGTGTSTETQYF
TRBV7-2	TRBJ1-2	CASSRPTRGPLSGYTF
TRBV5-4	TRBJ2-4	CASSREGDKNIQYF
TRBV2	TRBJ2-3	CASSENPGTDTQYF
TRBV29-1	TRBJ2-1	CSVGNWDRGYNEQFF
TRBV3-1/TRBV3-2	TRBJ2-1	CASSPSGGQYNEQFF
TRBV18	TRBJ1-6	CASSPPTSSYNSPLHF
TRBV6-5	TRBJ1-5	CASSQFQGYDQPQHF
TRBV5-1	TRBJ2-5	CASSPGTSGGVETQYF
TRBV12-3/TRBV12-4	TRBJ2-7	CASGTFIPDEQYF
TRBV21-1	TRBJ2-7	CASTTGAGGSYEQYF
TRBV28	TRBJ1-1	CASSFPGRGFEAFF
TRBV4-2	TRBJ2-1	CASSQDRQGIPYNEQFF
TRBV6-5	TRBJ1-3	CASSYRQGTPGNTIYF
TRBV19	TRBJ2-2	CASSTGLAHTGELFF
TRBV11-2	TRBJ2-1	CASSLGRTSSYNEQFF
TRBV19	TRBJ1-2	CASTGRGVSYYGYTF
TRBV19	TRBJ1-6	CASSEWDRVNSPLHF